The present T cell receptor (beta chain) was sequenced within a study of cytomegalovirus exposure and HLA in healthy donors. Though nominally healthy at sampling, donors likely had unrecorded immune exposures. The V gene's germline CDR1 is MNHEY and CDR2 SMNVEV (reference sequence). This CDR3 comprises 15 residues. The V gene lost 0 bases and the J gene lost 6 bases, with 11 bases spanning the gap. 13 Jbeta primers and 60 Vbeta primers were used for the PCR. Data came from immunoSEQ multiplex PCR; TCRdb stores just in-frame clones and leaves some out. Of some 180,000 clones in the sample, 70% to 85% were seen once. As regards this clone: Its antigen is currently unknown.

Points from the study as a whole: When analyzed later, the rates of TCR association showed variation by HLA locus, with DRB1 the most and HLA-C the fewest. In a later analysis, V- and J-gene trimming of beta chains associated with a DCLRE1C missense variant, replicated independently.

This TCR came from a man aged 35 to 55 in good health and CMV-seropositive. Sequencing input: PBMCs. The chain uses TRBV27 and TRBJ2-2, with D unresolved. The CDR3 protein is CASSLSTRSAGELFF. In DNA form, the CDR3 reads TGTGCCAGCAGTTTATCGACACGGTCGGCCGGGGAGCTGTTTTTT.